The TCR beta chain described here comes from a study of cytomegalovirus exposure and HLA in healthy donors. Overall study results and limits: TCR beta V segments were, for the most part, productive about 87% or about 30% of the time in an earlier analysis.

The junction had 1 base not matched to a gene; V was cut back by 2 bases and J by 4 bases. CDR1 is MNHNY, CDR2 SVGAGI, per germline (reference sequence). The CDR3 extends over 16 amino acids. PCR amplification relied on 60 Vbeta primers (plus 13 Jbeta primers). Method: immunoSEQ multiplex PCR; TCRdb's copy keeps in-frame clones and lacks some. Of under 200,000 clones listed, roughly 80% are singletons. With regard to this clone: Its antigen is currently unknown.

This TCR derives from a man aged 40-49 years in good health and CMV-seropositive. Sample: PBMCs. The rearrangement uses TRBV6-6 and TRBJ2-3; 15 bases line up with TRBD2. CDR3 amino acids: CASSYRTSGGADTQYF. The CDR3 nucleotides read TGTGCCAGCAGTTACCGGACTAGCGGGGGGGCAGATACGCAGTATTTT.